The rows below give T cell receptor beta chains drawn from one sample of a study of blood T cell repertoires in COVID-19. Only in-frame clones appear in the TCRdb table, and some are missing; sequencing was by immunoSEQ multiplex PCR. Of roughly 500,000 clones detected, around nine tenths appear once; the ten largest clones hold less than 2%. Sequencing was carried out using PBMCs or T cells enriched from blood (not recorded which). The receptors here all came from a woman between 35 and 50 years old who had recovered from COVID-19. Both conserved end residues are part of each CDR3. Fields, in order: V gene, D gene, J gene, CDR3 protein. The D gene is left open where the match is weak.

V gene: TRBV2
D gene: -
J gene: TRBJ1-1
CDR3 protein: CASMEGLRNTEAFF

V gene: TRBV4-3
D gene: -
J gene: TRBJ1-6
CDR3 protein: CASSQDYQGGRQESPLHF

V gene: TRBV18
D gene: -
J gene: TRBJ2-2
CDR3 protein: CASSPPGATGELFF

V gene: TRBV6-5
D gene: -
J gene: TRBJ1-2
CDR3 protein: CASSLAGGYYGYTF

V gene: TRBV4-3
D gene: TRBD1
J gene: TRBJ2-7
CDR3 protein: CASSLQPRDSSYEQYF

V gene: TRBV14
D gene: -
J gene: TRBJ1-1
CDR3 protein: CASRASGGGVIDTEAFF

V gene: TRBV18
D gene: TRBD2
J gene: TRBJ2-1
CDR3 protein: CASSPPAGTGGLYNEQFF

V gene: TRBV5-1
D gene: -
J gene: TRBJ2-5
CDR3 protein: CASSYMEGRGETQYF

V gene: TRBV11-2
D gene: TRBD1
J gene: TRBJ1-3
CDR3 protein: CASSLRGQSSGNTIYF

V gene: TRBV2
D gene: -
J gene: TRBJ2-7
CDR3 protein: CASREYEQYF

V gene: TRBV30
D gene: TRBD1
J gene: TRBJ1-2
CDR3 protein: CAWSRTGGIYGYTF

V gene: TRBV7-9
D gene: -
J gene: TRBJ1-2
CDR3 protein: CASSLTEGDYGYTF

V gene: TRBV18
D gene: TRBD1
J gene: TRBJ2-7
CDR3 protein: CATMGDRASEQYF

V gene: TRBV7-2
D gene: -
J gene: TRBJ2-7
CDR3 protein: CASSSQTGPYEQYF

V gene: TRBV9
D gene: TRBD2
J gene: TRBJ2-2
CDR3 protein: CASSVELAGRTGELFF

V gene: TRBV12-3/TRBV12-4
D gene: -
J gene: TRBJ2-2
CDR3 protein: CASSGGSGELFF

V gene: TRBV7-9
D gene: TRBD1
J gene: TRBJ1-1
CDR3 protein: CASSQQGAGNTEAFF

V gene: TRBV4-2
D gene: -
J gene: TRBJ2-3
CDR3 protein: CASSQGVNPTDTQYF

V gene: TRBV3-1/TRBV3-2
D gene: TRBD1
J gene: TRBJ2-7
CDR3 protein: CASSHWDRYEQYF

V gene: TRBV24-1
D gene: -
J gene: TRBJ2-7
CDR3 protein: CATSDPTDRYEQYF

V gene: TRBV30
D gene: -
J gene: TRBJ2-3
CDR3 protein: CAWLLASTDTQYF

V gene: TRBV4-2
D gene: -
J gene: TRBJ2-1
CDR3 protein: CASSQEGGRYNEQFF

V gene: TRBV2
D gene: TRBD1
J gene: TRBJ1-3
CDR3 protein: CASSAQQGAWGNTIYF

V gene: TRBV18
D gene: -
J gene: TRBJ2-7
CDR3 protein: CASSHGPVNDSPYEQYF

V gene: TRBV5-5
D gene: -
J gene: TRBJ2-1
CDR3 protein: CASSITSSGEQFF